This entry features one T cell receptor (beta chain) sequence. The target antigen is unknown. These data come from a study of shared clonotypes between healthy human individuals. Study outcomes and limitations: Blood alone was sampled, and tissue repertoires likely differ. For naive CD4 cells, roughly 5% of clonotypes were shared across a few donors.

Data came from immunoSEQ multiplex PCR; TCRdb stores just in-frame clones and leaves some out. The sample includes about 2.4 million clones, roughly 93% seen only once; the top ten take about 0.39%. The donor population consisted of healthy HIV-negative adults with no recent acute infections or vaccinations. CD4+ cells yielded CD45RA+ naive and CD45RA-negative memory subsets. V dropped 8 bases and J dropped 2; count of bases not matched to a gene: 11. Germline CDR1 is SNHLY and CDR2 is FYNNEI. This CDR3 has 16 amino acids. The chain links TRBV2 to TRBJ2-7, with 11 bases matching TRBD2. The receptor comes from a man aged 18 to 30 in good health. Some clones in this sample may be carry-over from other donors' samples. The sequencing input was naive CD4+ T cells from PBMCs. The subset was: CD45RA+ positively selected. CDR3 sequence (DNA): TGTGCCAGCCACAGAACCCGACTAGCGGGACCCTACGAGCAGTACTTC. This encodes CASHRTRLAGPYEQYF. Drawing the rest from reference TRBV2 and TRBJ2-7, the complete variable domain is EPEVTQTPSHQVTQMGQEVILRCVPISNHLYFYWYRQILGQKVEFLVSFYNNEISEKSEIFDDQFSVERPDGSNFTLKIRSTKLEDSAMYFCASHRTRLAGPYEQYFGPGTRLTVT.